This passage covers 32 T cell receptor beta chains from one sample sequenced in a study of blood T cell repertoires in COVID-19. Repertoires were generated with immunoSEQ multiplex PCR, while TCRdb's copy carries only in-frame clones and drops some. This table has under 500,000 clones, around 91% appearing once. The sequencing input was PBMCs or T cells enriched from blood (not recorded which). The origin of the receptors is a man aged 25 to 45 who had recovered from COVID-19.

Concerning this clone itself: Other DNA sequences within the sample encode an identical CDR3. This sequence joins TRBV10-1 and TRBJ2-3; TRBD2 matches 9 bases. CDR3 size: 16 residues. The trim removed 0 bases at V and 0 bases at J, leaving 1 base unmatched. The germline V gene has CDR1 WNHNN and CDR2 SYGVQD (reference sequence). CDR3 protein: CASSESLAGSTDTQYF. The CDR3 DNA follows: TGCGCCAGCAGTGAGTCGCTAGCGGGAAGCACAGATACGCAGTATTTT.

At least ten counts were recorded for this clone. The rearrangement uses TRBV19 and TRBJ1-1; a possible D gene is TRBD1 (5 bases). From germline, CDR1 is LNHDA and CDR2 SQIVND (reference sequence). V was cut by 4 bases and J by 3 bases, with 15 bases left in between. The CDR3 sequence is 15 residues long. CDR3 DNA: TGTGCCAGTAGTACCGCCGGGGGAGGTGACACTGAAGCTTTCTTT. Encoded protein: CASSTAGGGDTEAFF. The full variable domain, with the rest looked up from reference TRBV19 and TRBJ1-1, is DGGITQSPKYLFRKEGQNVTLSCEQNLNHDAMYWYRQDPGQGLRLIYYSQIVNDFQKGDIAEGYSVSREKKESFPLTVTSAQKNPTAFYLCASSTAGGGDTEAFFGQGTRLTVV.

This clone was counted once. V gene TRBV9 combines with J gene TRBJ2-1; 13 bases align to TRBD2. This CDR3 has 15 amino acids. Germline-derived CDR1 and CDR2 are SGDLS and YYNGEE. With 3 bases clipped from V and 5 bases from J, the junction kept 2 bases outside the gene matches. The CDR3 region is CASSAGTSGNNEQFF. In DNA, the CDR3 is TGTGCCAGCAGCGCCGGGACTAGCGGGAACAATGAGCAGTTCTTC.

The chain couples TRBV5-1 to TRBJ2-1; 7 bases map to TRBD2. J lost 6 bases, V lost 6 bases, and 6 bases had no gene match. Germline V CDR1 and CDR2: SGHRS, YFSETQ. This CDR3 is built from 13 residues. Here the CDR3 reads CASIAGDLNEQFF. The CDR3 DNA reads TGCGCCAGCATTGCGGGGGACCTCAATGAGCAGTTCTTC.

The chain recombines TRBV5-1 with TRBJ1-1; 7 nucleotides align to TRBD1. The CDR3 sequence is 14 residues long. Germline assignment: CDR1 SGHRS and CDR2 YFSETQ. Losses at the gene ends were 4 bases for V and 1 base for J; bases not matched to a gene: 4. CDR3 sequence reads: CASSRGQKNTEAFF. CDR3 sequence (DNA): TGCGCCAGCAGCAGGGGACAGAAGAACACTGAAGCTTTCTTT.

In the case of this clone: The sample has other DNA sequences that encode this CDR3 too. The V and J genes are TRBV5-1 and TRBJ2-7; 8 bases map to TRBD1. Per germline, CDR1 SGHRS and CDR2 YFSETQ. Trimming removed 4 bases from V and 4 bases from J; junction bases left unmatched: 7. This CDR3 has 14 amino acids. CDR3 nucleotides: TGCGCCAGCAGCGGAGGACAGGGTGGGTACGAGCAGTACTTC. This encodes CASSGGQGGYEQYF.

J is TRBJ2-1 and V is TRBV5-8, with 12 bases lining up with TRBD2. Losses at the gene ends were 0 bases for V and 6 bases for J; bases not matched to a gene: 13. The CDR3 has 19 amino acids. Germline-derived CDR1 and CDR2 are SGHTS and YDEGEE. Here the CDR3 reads CASSLEETSGSFWVNEQFF. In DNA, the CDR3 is TGTGCCAGCAGCTTGGAAGAGACTAGCGGGAGTTTTTGGGTCAATGAGCAGTTCTTC.

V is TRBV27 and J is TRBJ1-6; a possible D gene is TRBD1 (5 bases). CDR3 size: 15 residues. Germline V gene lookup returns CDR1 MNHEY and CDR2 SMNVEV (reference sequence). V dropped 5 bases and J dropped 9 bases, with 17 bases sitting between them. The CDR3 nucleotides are TGTGCCAGCAGTCCGGGACGGCTGGGGGGTTCACCCCTCCACTTT. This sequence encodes CASSPGRLGGSPLHF.

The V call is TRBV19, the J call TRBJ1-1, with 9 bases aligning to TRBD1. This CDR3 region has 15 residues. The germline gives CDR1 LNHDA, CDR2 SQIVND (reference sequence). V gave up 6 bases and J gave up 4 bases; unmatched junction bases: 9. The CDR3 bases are TGTGCCAGTAGCCCGACAGGGGGGTGGATCACTGAAGCTTTCTTT. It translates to CASSPTGGWITEAFF.

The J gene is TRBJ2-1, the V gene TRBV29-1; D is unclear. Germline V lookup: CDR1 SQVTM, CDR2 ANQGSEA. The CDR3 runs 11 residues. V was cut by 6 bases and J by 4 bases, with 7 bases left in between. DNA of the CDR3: TGCAGCGTCCGAGAATACAATGAGCAGTTCTTC. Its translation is CSVREYNEQFF.

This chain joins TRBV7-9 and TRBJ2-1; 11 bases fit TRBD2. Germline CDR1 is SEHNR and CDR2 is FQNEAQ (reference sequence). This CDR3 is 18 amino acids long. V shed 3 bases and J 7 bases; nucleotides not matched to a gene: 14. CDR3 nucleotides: TGTGCCAGCAGCTTCGGGGGTTCGACTAGCGGGAAGTTAAATGAGCAGTTCTTC. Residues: CASSFGGSTSGKLNEQFF. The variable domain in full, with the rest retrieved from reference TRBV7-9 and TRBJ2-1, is DTGVSQNPRHKITKRGQNVTFRCDPISEHNRLYWYRQTLGQGPEFLTYFQNEAQLEKSRLLSDRFSAERPKGSFSTLEIQRTEQGDSAMYLCASSFGGSTSGKLNEQFFGPGTRLTVL.

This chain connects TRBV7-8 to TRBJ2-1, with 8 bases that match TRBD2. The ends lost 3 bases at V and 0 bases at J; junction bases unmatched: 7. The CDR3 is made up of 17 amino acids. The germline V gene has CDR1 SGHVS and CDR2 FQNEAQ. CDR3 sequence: CASSFPSGGVSYNEQFF. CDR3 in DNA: TGTGCCAGCAGCTTTCCGAGCGGGGGAGTCTCCTACAATGAGCAGTTCTTC.

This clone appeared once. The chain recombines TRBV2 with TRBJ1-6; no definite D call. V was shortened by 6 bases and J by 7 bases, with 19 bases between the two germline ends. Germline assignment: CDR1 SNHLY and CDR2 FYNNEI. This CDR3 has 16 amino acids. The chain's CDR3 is CASSLESVVVNSPLHF. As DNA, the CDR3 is TGTGCCAGCAGCCTCGAATCGGTCGTGGTCAATTCACCCCTCCACTTT. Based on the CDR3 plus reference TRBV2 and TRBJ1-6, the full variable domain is EPEVTQTPSHQVTQMGQEVILRCVPISNHLYFYWYRQILGQKVEFLVSFYNNEISEKSEIFDDQFSVERPDGSNFTLKIRSTKLEDSAMYFCASSLESVVVNSPLHFGNGTRLTVT.

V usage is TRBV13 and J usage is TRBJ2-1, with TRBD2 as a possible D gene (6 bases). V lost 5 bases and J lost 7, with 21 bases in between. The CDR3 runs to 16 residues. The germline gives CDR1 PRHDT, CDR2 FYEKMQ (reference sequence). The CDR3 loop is CASSPFRVGLRNEQFF. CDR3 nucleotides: TGTGCCAGCAGCCCCTTTAGGGTTGGACTACGTAATGAGCAGTTCTTC.

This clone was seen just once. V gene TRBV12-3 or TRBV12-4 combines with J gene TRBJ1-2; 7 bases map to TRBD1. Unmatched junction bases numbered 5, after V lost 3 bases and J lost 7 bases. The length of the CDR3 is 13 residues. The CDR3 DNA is TGTGCCAGCAGTTTGGGACAGACCCTTGGCTACACCTTC. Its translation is CASSLGQTLGYTF.

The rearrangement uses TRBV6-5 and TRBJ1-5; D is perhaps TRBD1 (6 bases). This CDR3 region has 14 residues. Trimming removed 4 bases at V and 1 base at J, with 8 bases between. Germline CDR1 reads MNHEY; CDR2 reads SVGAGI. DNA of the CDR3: TGTGCCAGCAGTTCCGGACAGAGCAATCAGCCCCAGCATTTT. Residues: CASSSGQSNQPQHF.

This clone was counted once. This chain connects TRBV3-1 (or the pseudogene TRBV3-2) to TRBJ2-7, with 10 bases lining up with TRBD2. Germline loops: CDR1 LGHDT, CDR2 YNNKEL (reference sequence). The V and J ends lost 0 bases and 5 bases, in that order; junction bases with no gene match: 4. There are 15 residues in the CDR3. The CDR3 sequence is CASSQDPLAGDEQYF. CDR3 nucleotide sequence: TGTGCCAGCAGCCAAGATCCCCTAGCGGGAGACGAGCAGTACTTC.

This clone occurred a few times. CDR3 sequence (DNA): TGTGCCAGCAGCGCGGGCCCAGCGGGTACGCAGTATTTT. Its translation: CASSAGPAGTQYF. This chain links TRBV7-2 with TRBJ2-3, with TRBD2 as a possible D gene (6 bases). V gave up 5 bases and J gave up 8 bases, with 14 bases separating them. The CDR3 is 13 residues long. Germline CDR1 reads SGHTA; CDR2 reads FQGNSA.

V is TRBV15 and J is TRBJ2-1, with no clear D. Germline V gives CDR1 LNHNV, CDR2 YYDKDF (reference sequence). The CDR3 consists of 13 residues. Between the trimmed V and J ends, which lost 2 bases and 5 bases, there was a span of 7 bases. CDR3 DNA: TGTGCCACCAGCAGATGGCAGGACAATGAGCAGTTCTTC. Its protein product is CATSRWQDNEQFF.

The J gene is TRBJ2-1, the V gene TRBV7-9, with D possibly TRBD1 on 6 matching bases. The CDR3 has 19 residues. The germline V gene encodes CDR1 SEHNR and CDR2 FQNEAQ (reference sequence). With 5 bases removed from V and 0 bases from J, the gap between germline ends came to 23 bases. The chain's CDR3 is CASSPNPNYRVSSYNEQFF. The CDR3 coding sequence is TGTGCCAGCAGCCCTAACCCGAATTACAGGGTTAGCTCCTACAATGAGCAGTTCTTC.

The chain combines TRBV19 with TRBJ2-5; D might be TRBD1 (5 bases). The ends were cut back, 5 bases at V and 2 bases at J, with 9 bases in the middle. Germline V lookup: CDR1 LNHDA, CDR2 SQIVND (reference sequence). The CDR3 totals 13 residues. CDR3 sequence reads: CASSLGLQETQYF. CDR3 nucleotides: TGTGCCAGTAGTTTGGGGCTGCAAGAGACCCAGTACTTC.

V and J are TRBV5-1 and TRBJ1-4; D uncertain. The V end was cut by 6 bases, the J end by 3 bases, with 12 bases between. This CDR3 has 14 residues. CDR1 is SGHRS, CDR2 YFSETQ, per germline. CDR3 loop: CASTWADPNEKLFF. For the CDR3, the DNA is TGCGCCAGCACGTGGGCAGATCCTAATGAAAAACTGTTTTTT. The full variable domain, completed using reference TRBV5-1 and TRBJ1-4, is KAGVTQTPRYLIKTRGQQVTLSCSPISGHRSVSWYQQTPGQGLQFLFEYFSETQRNKGNFPGRFSGRQFSNSRSEMNVSTLELGDSALYLCASTWADPNEKLFFGSGTQLSVL.

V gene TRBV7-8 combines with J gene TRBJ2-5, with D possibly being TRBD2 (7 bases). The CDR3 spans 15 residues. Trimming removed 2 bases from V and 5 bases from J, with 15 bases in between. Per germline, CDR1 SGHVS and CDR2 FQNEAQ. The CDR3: CASSLNWGGEETQYF. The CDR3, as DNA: TGTGCCAGCAGCTTAAATTGGGGGGGCGAGGAGACCCAGTACTTC.

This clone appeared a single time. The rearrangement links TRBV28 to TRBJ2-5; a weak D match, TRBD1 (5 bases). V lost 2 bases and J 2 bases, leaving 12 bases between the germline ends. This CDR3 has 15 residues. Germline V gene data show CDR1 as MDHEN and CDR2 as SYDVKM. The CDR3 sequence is CASSLGDRLQETQYF. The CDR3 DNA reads TGTGCCAGCAGTTTAGGTGACAGATTACAAGAGACCCAGTACTTC.

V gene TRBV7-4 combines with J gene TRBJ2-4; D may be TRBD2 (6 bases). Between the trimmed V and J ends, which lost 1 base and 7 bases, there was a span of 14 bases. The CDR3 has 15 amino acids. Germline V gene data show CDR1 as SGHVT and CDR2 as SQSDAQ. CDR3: CASSLDAGRWNIQYF. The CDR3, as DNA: TGTGCCAGCAGCTTAGACGCAGGGAGGTGGAACATTCAGTACTTC.

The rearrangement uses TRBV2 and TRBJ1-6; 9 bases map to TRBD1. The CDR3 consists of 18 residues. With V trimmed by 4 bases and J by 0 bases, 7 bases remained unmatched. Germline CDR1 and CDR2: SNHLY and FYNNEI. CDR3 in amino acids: CASSVDRGLFSYNSPLHF. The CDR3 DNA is TGTGCCAGCAGTGTGGACAGGGGATTGTTCTCCTATAATTCACCCCTCCACTTT.

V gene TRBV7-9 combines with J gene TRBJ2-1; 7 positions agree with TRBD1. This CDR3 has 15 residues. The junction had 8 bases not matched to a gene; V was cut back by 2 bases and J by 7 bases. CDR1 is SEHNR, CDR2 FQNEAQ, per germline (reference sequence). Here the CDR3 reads CASSLRGGAQNEQFF. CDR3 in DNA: TGTGCCAGCAGCTTAAGAGGGGGCGCGCAAAATGAGCAGTTCTTC.

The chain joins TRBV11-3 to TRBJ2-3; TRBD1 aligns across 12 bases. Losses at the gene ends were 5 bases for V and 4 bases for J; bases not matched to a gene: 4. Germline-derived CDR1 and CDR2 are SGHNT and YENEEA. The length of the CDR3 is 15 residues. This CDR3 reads CASSMGQGAADTQYF. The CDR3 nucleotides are TGTGCCAGCAGCATGGGACAGGGGGCTGCAGATACGCAGTATTTT.

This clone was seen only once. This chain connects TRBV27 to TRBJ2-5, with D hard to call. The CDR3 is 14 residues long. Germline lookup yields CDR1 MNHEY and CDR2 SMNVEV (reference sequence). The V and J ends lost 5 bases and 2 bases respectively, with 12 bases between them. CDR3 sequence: CASSTLPPQETQYF. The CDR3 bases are TGTGCCAGCAGTACTCTACCCCCACAAGAGACCCAGTACTTC.

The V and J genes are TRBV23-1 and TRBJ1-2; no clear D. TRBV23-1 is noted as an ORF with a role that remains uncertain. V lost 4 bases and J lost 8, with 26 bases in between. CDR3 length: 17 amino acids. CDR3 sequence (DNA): TGCGCCAGCAGTCCCCCCGCCTTCACAGCTCCCGCCGGCGGCTACACCTTC. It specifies CASSPPAFTAPAGGYTF.

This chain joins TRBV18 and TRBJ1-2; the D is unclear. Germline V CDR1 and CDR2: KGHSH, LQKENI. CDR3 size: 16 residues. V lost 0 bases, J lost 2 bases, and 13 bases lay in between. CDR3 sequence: CASSPPIARGNYGYTF. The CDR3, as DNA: TGTGCCAGCTCACCACCGATTGCGCGGGGAAACTATGGCTACACCTTC.

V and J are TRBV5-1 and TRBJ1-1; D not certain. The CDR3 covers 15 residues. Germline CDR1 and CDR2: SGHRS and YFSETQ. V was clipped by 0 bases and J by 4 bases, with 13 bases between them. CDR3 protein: CASSLEPMTGTEAFF. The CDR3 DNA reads TGCGCCAGCAGCTTGGAGCCGATGACTGGCACTGAAGCTTTCTTT.